A selection of T cell receptor beta chains follows, all from one sample in a study of blood T cell repertoires in COVID-19. The data were produced by immunoSEQ multiplex PCR, yet TCRdb's version contains in-frame clones alone and is incomplete. In the table there are around 26,000 clones, approximately 81% of which are singletons. Specimen: peripheral blood. The receptors originated from a human donor in a cohort sampled during active COVID-19. CDR3s include the opening cysteine and the closing phenylalanine or tryptophan. The D gene is left open where the match is weak. Size is stated for part of the rows, as once, few or many counts, or as a class when the clone is expanded.

j_gene,abundance,d_gene,v_gene,CDR3nt,CDR3aa
TRBJ2-3,-,-,TRBV5-6,TGTGCCAGCAGCCAGGGGGGCAGAGGCACAGATACGCAGTATTTT,CASSQGGRGTDTQYF
TRBJ2-7,-,TRBD1,TRBV19,TGTGCCAGTAGTGCCGGACGGGACAGTAGGTACGAGCAGTACTTC,CASSAGRDSRYEQYF
TRBJ1-1,-,-,TRBV2,TGTGCCAGCGGGCAGACCACTGAAGCTTTCTTT,CASGQTTEAFF
TRBJ2-3,-,-,TRBV9,TGTGCCAGCAGCGTAACGGCACAGCAGACAACAGATACGCAGTATTTT,CASSVTAQQTTDTQYF
TRBJ1-4,-,TRBD1,TRBV4-3,TGCGCCAGCAGCCAAGGGGACAGGGGGGAAAAACTGTTTTTT,CASSQGDRGEKLFF
TRBJ2-1,-,TRBD2,TRBV9,TGTGCCAGCAGCGCTCCCGGGACTAGCCTCGGGGATGAGCAGTTCTTC,CASSAPGTSLGDEQFF
TRBJ2-2,medium-sized,-,TRBV30,TGTGCCTGGAGCGAAGACAGGGGAGGGACCGGGGAGCTGTTTTTT,CAWSEDRGGTGELFF
TRBJ2-7,-,TRBD1,TRBV6-2/TRBV6-3,TGTGCCAGCAGTTACTCCCAGGGGGCGCGGGAGCAGTACTTC,CASSYSQGAREQYF
TRBJ2-7,-,-,TRBV20-1,TGCAGTGCTAATCTCTACGAGCAGTACTTC,CSANLYEQYF
TRBJ1-1,-,TRBD1,TRBV7-6,TGTGCCAGCAGACCCGAGGGGGGACAGATGAACACTGAAGCTTTCTTT,CASRPEGGQMNTEAFF
TRBJ1-2,-,-,TRBV7-2,TGTGCCAGCAGCTTAGAACCAGGGCCTCCGCCTAACTATGGCTACACCTTC,CASSLEPGPPPNYGYTF
TRBJ2-7,-,TRBD1,TRBV10-3,TGTGCCATCAGATCCGGGACAGGGGGTCATCCCATTTACTTC,CAIRSGTGGHPIYF
TRBJ2-7,-,-,TRBV11-2,TGTGCCAGCAGCTTAGAGGTGGGGAGAGTCTACGAGCAGTACTTC,CASSLEVGRVYEQYF
TRBJ2-5,-,TRBD1,TRBV5-6,TGTGCCAGCAGCTCTTACGGGACAGGGGTCCAAGAGACCCAGTACTTC,CASSSYGTGVQETQYF
TRBJ2-2,-,TRBD1,TRBV24-1,TGTGCCACCGCCGGGACAGGGGTCACCGGGGAGCTGTTTTTT,CATAGTGVTGELFF
TRBJ1-6,-,TRBD1,TRBV12-3/TRBV12-4,TGTGCCAGCAGACGGGACAGGGATTCACCCCTCCACTTT,CASRRDRDSPLHF
TRBJ2-7,-,TRBD1,TRBV7-9,TGTGCCAGCAGCTTAGGAGACCGGACAGGGGACGAGCAGTACTTC,CASSLGDRTGDEQYF
TRBJ2-7,-,-,TRBV7-8,TGTGCCAGCAGCTTTAATTACGAGCAGTACTTC,CASSFNYEQYF
TRBJ1-1,-,-,TRBV19,TGTGCCAGTAGTCCTAGAAGGGAGGTACACACTGAAGCTTTCTTT,CASSPRREVHTEAFF
TRBJ2-4,-,TRBD2,TRBV19,TGTGCCAGCTCGGAGGGAGGGATTAGAAACATTCAGTACTTC,CASSEGGIRNIQYF
TRBJ2-2,-,-,TRBV7-2,TGTGCCAGCAGCTTAGCGTCGCTAGCCGGGGAGCTGTTTTTT,CASSLASLAGELFF
TRBJ1-2,-,-,TRBV12-3/TRBV12-4,TGTGCCAGCAGTTTAGGACAGGACCTAGGCTACACCTTC,CASSLGQDLGYTF
TRBJ1-1,-,TRBD1,TRBV27,TGTGCCAGCAGTCCATCGGGACAGGGGCAGGAAGGAGCTGAAGCTTTCTTT,CASSPSGQGQEGAEAFF
TRBJ2-1,once,TRBD2,TRBV7-2,TGTGCCAGCAGCCTACGTCCCGGGACTAGCGGGAGGTACAATGAGCAGTTCTTC,CASSLRPGTSGRYNEQFF
TRBJ2-5,-,TRBD1,TRBV25-1,TGTGCCAGCAGTGAGGGGAGGACAGGGAACCAAGAGACCCAGTACTTC,CASSEGRTGNQETQYF
TRBJ2-1,-,-,TRBV7-6,TGTGCCAGCAGCTTAGGAAACCCCCTACCTCTGAGCTCCTACAATGAGCAGTTCTTC,CASSLGNPLPLSSYNEQFF
TRBJ1-4,few,-,TRBV7-9,TGTGCCAGCAGCTTAGCGCACCAGGGGGAAAAACTGTTTTTT,CASSLAHQGEKLFF
TRBJ1-1,once,-,TRBV6-5,TGTGCCAGCAGCCTTAGTGGGGGGGACACTGAAGCTTTCTTT,CASSLSGGDTEAFF
TRBJ1-2,once,-,TRBV28,TGTGCCAGCAGACAAGGGGCATTGAACTATGGCTACACCTTC,CASRQGALNYGYTF
TRBJ2-3,-,TRBD2,TRBV3-1/TRBV3-2,TGTGCCAGCAGCCAAGCCGGGACTAGCAGCAGCACAGATACGCAGTATTTT,CASSQAGTSSSTDTQYF
TRBJ1-5,-,-,TRBV7-2,TGTGCCAGCAGCATAGGATCGGGGGGTGGGCAGCCCCAGCATTTT,CASSIGSGGGQPQHF
TRBJ1-5,-,-,TRBV10-3,TGTGCCATCGGGATGACAGATGACAATCAGCCCCAGCATTTT,CAIGMTDDNQPQHF
TRBJ2-1,-,TRBD1,TRBV5-6,TGTGCCAGCAGCCCGTTAGCGGACAGGGACCTCTACTACAATGAGCAGTTCTTC,CASSPLADRDLYYNEQFF